This T cell receptor (beta chain) comes out of a study of tumor and adjacent non-tumor tissue in lung cancer. Per the germline V gene, CDR1 is MGHRA and CDR2 is YSYEKL. CDR3 length equals 15 residues. Trimming took 5 bases from V and 5 from J; bases not matched to a gene: 9. The template was RNA from unsorted bulk tissue. The normal lung tissue was taken more than 3 cm from the tumor edge. With respect to this clonotype: This may arise from a read error, as a much more abundant clone is one base away.

The library came from three nested PCR rounds adapted from ARM-PCR protocols. From the multiplex PCR reads, TCRdb called clonotypes with MiXCR, one entry per CDR3 protein. The data show tens of thousands of distinct CDR3 sequences, 65% to 75% seen once. The origin of this receptor is a woman aged 50 to 65 with non-small cell lung cancer. Input material: distant non-tumor lung tissue. V and J are TRBV4-1 and TRBJ1-2; TRBD1 agrees at 9 bases. CDR3 sequence: CASSSTGGAEYGYTF. In DNA, the CDR3 is TGCGCCAGCAGCTCCACAGGGGGCGCGGAATATGGCTACACCTTC.